The 28 T cell receptor beta chains reported below all come from one sample, sequenced in a study of PD-L1 blockade in urothelial cancer. The data were produced by immunoSEQ multiplex PCR, yet TCRdb's version contains in-frame clones alone and is incomplete. The table lists some 120,000 clones, more than 85% of them singletons. Time point indicated: peripheral blood 6 weeks after treatment start. Sequenced material: PBMCs, taken around atezolizumab (anti-PD-L1) treatment. The receptors derive from a man aged 60-69 years with urothelial cancer.

The chain is built from TRBV5-1 and TRBJ1-4; maybe TRBD1 (5 bases). This CDR3 is built from 14 residues. Trimming cost V 2 bases and J 3 bases, with 8 bases left between them. The germline gives CDR1 SGHRS, CDR2 YFSETQ. The DNA of the CDR3 is TGCGCCAGCAGCTTAGACAGCTCTAATGAAAAACTGTTTTTT. This gives the protein CASSLDSSNEKLFF.

The V call is TRBV15, the J call TRBJ2-5; D uncertain. Germline values: CDR1 LNHNV, CDR2 YYDKDF (reference sequence). This CDR3 region has 15 residues. V lost 0 bases, J lost 1 base, and 9 bases lay in between. The CDR3 protein is CATSRDRAGQETQYF. The CDR3 DNA follows: TGTGCCACCAGCAGAGATCGCGCAGGCCAAGAGACCCAGTACTTC.

The chain couples TRBV6-5 to TRBJ1-2; 7 positions match TRBD1. The ends lost 7 bases at V and 4 bases at J; junction bases unmatched: 9. The CDR3 has 14 residues. Germline loops: CDR1 MNHEY, CDR2 SVGAGI. The chain's CDR3 is CASTVTGDSYGYTF. In DNA, the CDR3 is TGTGCCAGCACTGTAACAGGGGATTCCTATGGCTACACCTTC.

This clone was counted between two and nine times. The V and J genes are TRBV6-1 and TRBJ1-6; D may be TRBD1 (5 bases). V lost 4 bases, J lost 6 bases, and 13 bases lay in between. CDR3 length: 15 amino acids. Germline-derived CDR1 and CDR2 are MNHNS and SASEGT. CDR3 protein: CASSAVDRVNSPLHF. CDR3 nucleotide sequence: TGTGCCAGCAGTGCAGTCGACAGAGTTAATTCACCCCTCCACTTT.

The CDR3 DNA follows: TGCGCCAGCAGATTAGCCGATACGCAGTATTTT. Its translation is CASRLADTQYF. This chain uses TRBV10-2 with TRBJ2-3, with D uncertain. The length of the CDR3 is 11 residues. The V and J ends lost 6 bases and 6 bases respectively, with 7 bases between them. Germline V lookup: CDR1 WSHSY, CDR2 SAAADI.

The chain couples TRBV11-2 to TRBJ1-6, with 10 nucleotides matching TRBD1. After removal of 4 bases from V and 8 bases from J, the junction contained 5 bases not matched to a gene. The CDR3 totals 15 residues. Per the germline V gene, CDR1 is SGHAT and CDR2 is FQNNGV. The DNA for the CDR3 is TGTGCCAGCAGCTATGGACAGGGGGGGGATTCACCCCTCCACTTT. Protein sequence: CASSYGQGGDSPLHF.

This chain joins TRBV7-9 and TRBJ2-3; 9 bases match TRBD2. The V and J ends lost 3 bases and 2 bases, in that order; junction bases with no gene match: 6. Germline CDR1 and CDR2: SEHNR and FQNEAQ (reference sequence). The CDR3 covers 16 residues. The DNA for the CDR3 is TGTGCCAGCAGCTTTGCGAGCGGGGGGTTCACAGATACGCAGTATTTT. Protein: CASSFASGGFTDTQYF.

V gene TRBV28 combines with J gene TRBJ1-6, with D tentatively TRBD1 (5 bases). Trimming cost V 6 bases and J 5 bases, with 14 bases left between them. CDR1 and CDR2 from the germline V gene are MDHEN and SYDVKM. CDR3 length: 15 amino acids. CDR3 sequence reads: CASRPHGGDNSPLHF. Here the CDR3 DNA reads TGTGCCAGCAGACCCCACGGGGGGGATAATTCACCCCTCCACTTT.

This clone has just one count. V gene TRBV28 combines with J gene TRBJ2-6; D may be TRBD1 (5 bases). Germline CDR1 MDHEN, CDR2 SYDVKM. The germline V and J ends were trimmed by 3 bases and 4 bases, with 10 bases remaining between them. CDR3 length: 15 residues. CDR3 sequence (DNA): TGTGCCAGCAGTTTCTCAGGGTCCGGGGCCAACGTCCTGACTTTC. Residues: CASSFSGSGANVLTF.

The V and J genes are TRBV6-5 and TRBJ1-2; 9 bases are shared with TRBD1. V lost 5 bases to trimming and J lost 8 bases; unmatched junction nucleotides: 9. In germline, CDR1 is MNHEY, CDR2 SVGAGI. CDR3 size: 14 residues. CDR3 DNA sequence: TGTGCCAGCAGTCAAGGACAGGGGATAATGGGCTACACCTTC. It translates to CASSQGQGIMGYTF.

The chain is built from TRBV2 and TRBJ1-1; D remains ambiguous. Trimming pared 5 bases from V and 7 bases from J, leaving 14 bases between. From germline, CDR1 is SNHLY and CDR2 FYNNEI. The CDR3 has 13 amino acids. The CDR3 region has the DNA TGTGCCAGCAGTTGGCTACAGCCCGATGAAGCTTTCTTT. Its translation: CASSWLQPDEAFF.

This chain uses TRBV5-1 with TRBJ1-1; 9 nucleotides align to TRBD1. V trimming: 1 base; J trimming: 1 base; junction bases outside the gene matches: 5. Germline V gene sequence: CDR1 SGHRS, CDR2 YFSETQ. This CDR3 comprises 16 residues. CDR3 DNA sequence: TGCGCCAGCAGCTTGACAGGGGGCGTCCCGAACACTGAAGCTTTCTTT. Amino acid sequence: CASSLTGGVPNTEAFF.

CDR3 in amino acids: CASSGGLGGDTQYF. The CDR3 DNA sequence: TGTGCCAGCAGTGGGGGACTAGGGGGAGATACGCAGTATTTT. The rearrangement links TRBV2 to TRBJ2-3; TRBD2 agrees at 8 bases. V was pared by 4 bases and J by 5 bases, with 5 bases of the junction left unmatched. Germline V gene lookup returns CDR1 SNHLY and CDR2 FYNNEI. This CDR3 spans 14 amino acids.

V is TRBV11-2 and J is TRBJ1-2, with 8 positions matching TRBD1. This CDR3 comprises 14 residues. The V gene's germline CDR1 is SGHAT and CDR2 FQNNGV. The ends lost 5 bases at V and 8 bases at J; junction bases unmatched: 10. CDR3: CASSLGQGEKGYTF. The CDR3 DNA is TGTGCCAGCAGCCTTGGACAGGGAGAAAAGGGCTACACCTTC.

The chain combines TRBV5-1 with TRBJ1-2; no clear D. The CDR3 runs 15 residues. Between the trimmed V and J ends, which lost 1 base and 2 bases, there was a span of 12 bases. The V gene's germline CDR1 is SGHRS and CDR2 YFSETQ. The CDR3 protein is CASSLSDGGNYGYTF. The CDR3 DNA is TGCGCCAGCAGCTTGAGCGATGGAGGGAACTATGGCTACACCTTC.

The V and J genes are TRBV5-1 and TRBJ2-3; 9 bases map to TRBD2. With 0 bases clipped from V and 4 bases from J, the junction kept 0 bases outside the gene matches. The CDR3 consists of 14 residues. Germline CDR1 SGHRS, CDR2 YFSETQ. The CDR3: CASSLEREADTQYF. The CDR3 DNA reads as TGCGCCAGCAGCTTGGAGCGGGAGGCAGATACGCAGTATTTT. The complete variable domain, with remaining parts taken from reference TRBV5-1 and TRBJ2-3, reads KAGVTQTPRYLIKTRGQQVTLSCSPISGHRSVSWYQQTPGQGLQFLFEYFSETQRNKGNFPGRFSGRQFSNSRSEMNVSTLELGDSALYLCASSLEREADTQYFGPGTRLTVL.

J is TRBJ2-5 and V is TRBV2, with TRBD2 matching over 9 bases. Trimming cost V 7 bases and J 5 bases; bases outside gene matches: 8. CDR3 length equals 14 residues. The V gene's germline CDR1 is SNHLY and CDR2 FYNNEI. The DNA for the CDR3 is TGTGCCAGCATAATCCGGCTAGCGGGGGAGACCCAGTACTTC. Encoded protein: CASIIRLAGETQYF.

The sample holds a few counts of this clone. The chain has TRBV5-6 and TRBJ2-3, with 12 positions matching TRBD2. CDR3 length: 15 residues. V shed 4 bases and J 4 bases; nucleotides not matched to a gene: 4. The germline V gene has CDR1 SGHDT and CDR2 YYEEEE. This chain's CDR3 is CASSPGTSGPDTQYF. DNA for the CDR3: TGTGCCAGCAGCCCCGGGACTAGCGGGCCAGATACGCAGTATTTT.

The chain joins TRBV28 to TRBJ2-7, with a weak D call TRBD2 (6 bases). The CDR3 totals 16 residues. Trimming left V 5 bases short and J 0 bases short, with 17 bases between. Germline CDR1 MDHEN, CDR2 SYDVKM. The CDR3 sequence: CASSTHPGGNSYEQYF. CDR3 sequence (DNA): TGTGCCAGCAGTACCCACCCCGGAGGGAACTCCTACGAGCAGTACTTC.

This rearrangement joins TRBV18 to TRBJ2-7; TRBD2 matches at 8 bases. This CDR3 is 17 amino acids long. Germline CDR1 is KGHSH and CDR2 is LQKENI. V was clipped by 5 bases and J by 6 bases; unmatched bases: 18. The CDR3 nucleotides read TGTGCCAGCTCAGCAGACCCGCCGGGACTAGGGTGGGGCGAGCAGTACTTC. Amino acids: CASSADPPGLGWGEQYF.

V gene TRBV5-1 combines with J gene TRBJ2-1, with 12 bases identical to TRBD1. V lost 0 bases, J lost 9 bases, and 10 bases stayed unmatched. Germline V gives CDR1 SGHRS, CDR2 YFSETQ. CDR3 length: 17 residues. The CDR3 is CASSLVLGTGGEGEQFF. The CDR3, as DNA: TGCGCCAGCAGCTTGGTCCTCGGGACAGGGGGCGAGGGTGAGCAGTTCTTC. The full variable domain, rest sourced from reference TRBV5-1 and TRBJ2-1, is KAGVTQTPRYLIKTRGQQVTLSCSPISGHRSVSWYQQTPGQGLQFLFEYFSETQRNKGNFPGRFSGRQFSNSRSEMNVSTLELGDSALYLCASSLVLGTGGEGEQFFGPGTRLTVL.

This rearrangement joins TRBV27 to TRBJ2-1, with D maybe TRBD1 (6 bases). V shed 1 base and J shed 3 bases, with 13 bases lying between them. The CDR3 is made up of 16 amino acids. The germline gives CDR1 MNHEY, CDR2 SMNVEV (reference sequence). This CDR3 is CASSLLGSDSYNEQFF. The CDR3 DNA sequence: TGTGCCAGCAGTTTATTAGGTTCGGACAGCTACAATGAGCAGTTCTTC.

J is TRBJ2-7 and V is TRBV6-5; D might be TRBD2 (5 bases). This CDR3 contains 14 residues. Germline loops: CDR1 MNHEY, CDR2 SVGAGI. With 7 bases removed from V and 1 base from J, the gap between germline ends came to 14 bases. CDR3 nucleotide sequence: TGTGCCAGCACCACCCCCGGGGAGTCCTACGAGCAGTACTTC. Protein product: CASTTPGESYEQYF.

There are a few counts of this clone. The chain carries TRBV9 and TRBJ1-1; 7 bases map to TRBD1. The V and J ends lost 2 bases and 4 bases, in that order; junction bases with no gene match: 11. The germline V gene has CDR1 SGDLS and CDR2 YYNGEE. The CDR3 runs 16 residues. The CDR3 nucleotides are TGTGCCAGCAGCGTCTTCGACAGGGTGTCGGGCACTGAAGCTTTCTTT. This encodes CASSVFDRVSGTEAFF.

The rearrangement links TRBV29-1 to TRBJ1-1; TRBD1 might be the D (5 bases). V was trimmed by 0 bases and J by 10 bases, leaving 12 bases between them. CDR3 length: 12 amino acids. From germline, CDR1 is SQVTM and CDR2 ANQGSEA. The CDR3 region has the DNA TGCAGCGTTGAAGAGATTGCGGGGCCAGCTTTCTTT. Translating it yields CSVEEIAGPAFF.

The chain combines TRBV29-1 with TRBJ1-2; 8 bases line up with TRBD1. CDR1 SQVTM and CDR2 ANQGSEA come from the germline V gene. The trim removed 1 base at V and 7 bases at J, leaving 5 bases unmatched. There are 13 residues in the CDR3. The chain's CDR3 is CSVEVGQGIGYTF. Written as DNA, the CDR3 is TGCAGCGTTGAAGTAGGACAGGGTATTGGCTACACCTTC. Together with reference TRBV29-1 and TRBJ1-2, the CDR3 gives the full variable domain: SAVISQKPSRDICQRGTSLTIQCQVDSQVTMMFWYRQQPGQSLTLIATANQGSEATYESGFVIDKFPISRPNLTFSTLTVSNMSPEDSSIYLCSVEVGQGIGYTFGSGTRLTVV.

This chain connects TRBV6-5 to TRBJ2-7, with a weak D call TRBD2 (6 bases). V lost 6 bases and J 3 bases, leaving 15 bases between the germline ends. Per the germline V gene, CDR1 is MNHEY and CDR2 is SVGAGI. This CDR3 is 14 amino acids long. DNA of the CDR3: TGTGCCAGCAGGTACCGGGACTCATTCTACGAGCAGTACTTC. It specifies CASRYRDSFYEQYF.

V gene TRBV28 combines with J gene TRBJ1-2, with TRBD1 matching 9 bases. V trimming: 6 bases; J trimming: 8 bases; junction bases outside the gene matches: 10. The CDR3 totals 14 residues. Per germline, CDR1 MDHEN and CDR2 SYDVKM. CDR3 coding DNA: TGTGCCAGCAGAGGGGACAGGGACGGGAACGGCTACACCTTC. It translates to CASRGDRDGNGYTF.